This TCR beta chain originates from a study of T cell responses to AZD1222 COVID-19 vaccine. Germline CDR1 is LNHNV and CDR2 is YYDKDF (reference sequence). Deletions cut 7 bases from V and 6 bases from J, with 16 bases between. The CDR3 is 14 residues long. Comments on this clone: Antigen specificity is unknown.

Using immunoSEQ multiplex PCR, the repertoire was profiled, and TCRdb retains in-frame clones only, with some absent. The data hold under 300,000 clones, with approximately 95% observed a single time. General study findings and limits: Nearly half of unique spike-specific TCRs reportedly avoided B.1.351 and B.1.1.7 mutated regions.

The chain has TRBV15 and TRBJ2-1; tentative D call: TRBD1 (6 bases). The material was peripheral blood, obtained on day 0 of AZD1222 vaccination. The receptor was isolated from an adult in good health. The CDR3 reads CATNLAGAPNEQFF. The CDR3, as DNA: TGTGCCACCAATTTGGCAGGGGCCCCCAATGAGCAGTTCTTC.